This is a list of T cell receptor beta chains from one sample in a study of shared clonotypes between healthy human individuals. Generated by immunoSEQ multiplex PCR, the TCRdb table keeps only in-frame clones and is missing some. This sample has some 2,000,000 clones, with about 95% found just once. The specimen was naive CD8+ T cells sorted from blood. The receptor source for this set is a man younger than 30 in good health. Both conserved end residues are part of each CDR3. Each record gives: J gene, D gene, V gene, clone size, CDR3 DNA, CDR3 protein. The D gene is left open where the match is weak. For some rows the clone size is stated as once, few or many, or as a class when expanded; others skip it.

TRBJ2-7 | TRBD1 | TRBV27 | - | TGTGCCAGCAGTCTAATACAGGGGGCGCACGAGCAGTACTTC | CASSLIQGAHEQYF
TRBJ2-3 | - | TRBV7-3 | - | TGTGCCAGCAGCCTTGAGGGAGCTGGGGATACGCAGTATTTT | CASSLEGAGDTQYF
TRBJ2-5 | TRBD1 | TRBV29-1 | - | TGCAGCGTTGTCCCCACAGGGGGCCGGGAGACCCAGTACTTC | CSVVPTGGRETQYF
TRBJ1-2 | - | TRBV27 | - | TGTGCCAGCAGGGAGGACGCAGATAACTATGGCTACACCTTC | CASREDADNYGYTF
TRBJ2-7 | TRBD2 | TRBV6-5 | - | TGTGCCAGCAGTTACTCGGCTAGCGGGAGGGGATACGAGCAGTACTTC | CASSYSASGRGYEQYF
TRBJ2-3 | TRBD2 | TRBV7-6 | - | TGTGCCAGCAGCTTAGAGGCTAGCGGGGGAGATACGCAGTATTTT | CASSLEASGGDTQYF
TRBJ1-2 | - | TRBV2 | - | TGTGCCAGCAGTCTACAGGGAAATCATGGCTACACCTTC | CASSLQGNHGYTF
TRBJ2-3 | TRBD2 | TRBV9 | - | TGTGCCAGCAGCGTGGGACTAGCGGAGTCAGATACGCAGTATTTT | CASSVGLAESDTQYF
TRBJ2-7 | - | TRBV19 | once | TGTGCCAGTAGATTCGCGGAGAACTACGAGCAGTACTTC | CASRFAENYEQYF
TRBJ2-5 | TRBD1 | TRBV6-1 | - | TGTGCCAGCAGTGAATCGGGGACAGTTCCCCGGGAGACCCAGTACTTC | CASSESGTVPRETQYF
TRBJ2-7 | - | TRBV5-1 | - | TGCGCCAGCAGCTTGGGCAAGAACTACGAGCAGTACTTC | CASSLGKNYEQYF
TRBJ1-1 | - | TRBV2 | - | TGTGCCAGCAGTGCCCCCCTAGCAGGAAACACTGAAGCTTTCTTT | CASSAPLAGNTEAFF
TRBJ2-7 | TRBD2 | TRBV6-6 | - | TGTGCCAGCAGCGCTAGCGGCTACGAGCAGTACTTC | CASSASGYEQYF
TRBJ2-7 | - | TRBV27 | once | TGTGCCAGCAGTTACTCCCGAGGGGTCTACTCCTACGAGCAGTACTTC | CASSYSRGVYSYEQYF
TRBJ2-7 | TRBD2 | TRBV28 | once | TGTGCCAGCAGCCCCGGGGGGGGCGACCTTTTAGACGAGCAGTACTTC | CASSPGGGDLLDEQYF
TRBJ1-1 | - | TRBV15 | - | TGTGCCACCAGCTCAGGAAGGGGCCTTATGAACACTGAAGCTTTCTTT | CATSSGRGLMNTEAFF
TRBJ2-7 | TRBD2 | TRBV7-8 | - | TGTGCCAGCAGCTTATCGGGACTAGCGGATCCCTACGAGCAGTACTTC | CASSLSGLADPYEQYF
TRBJ1-1 | - | TRBV6-6 | - | TGTGCCAGCAGTTACTCACCAGGGGCTTTGAACACTGAAGCTTTCTTT | CASSYSPGALNTEAFF
TRBJ2-3 | TRBD2 | TRBV4-1 | - | TGCGCCAGCAGCCAAGAACATAGCGGGGGACTCACAGATACGCAGTATTTT | CASSQEHSGGLTDTQYF
TRBJ2-1 | TRBD2 | TRBV28 | once | TGTGCCAGCAGTTGGACTAGCGCTTACAATGAGCAGTTCTTC | CASSWTSAYNEQFF
TRBJ2-2 | - | TRBV19 | - | TGTGCCAGTAGCATTGACACCACCGGGGAGCTGTTTTTT | CASSIDTTGELFF
TRBJ2-7 | - | TRBV4-1 | once | TGCGCCAGCAGCCAAGGAGGGACTCCTGAGGGCGAGCAGTACTTC | CASSQGGTPEGEQYF
TRBJ1-6 | TRBD1 | TRBV11-1 | - | TGTGCCAGCAGCCCGAATTACAGGGGAGTCAATTCACCCCTCCACTTT | CASSPNYRGVNSPLHF
TRBJ2-7 | - | TRBV5-6 | - | TGTGCCAGCAGCTTTTCAACAGCCTACGAGCAGTACTTC | CASSFSTAYEQYF
TRBJ2-3 | - | TRBV11-3 | - | TGTGCCAGCAGCTTCGCCGGCTTATACGGCACAGATACGCAGTATTTT | CASSFAGLYGTDTQYF
TRBJ1-2 | - | TRBV4-1 | - | TGCGCCAGCAGCCCTAAAGGACAGTCTAACTATGGCTACACCTTC | CASSPKGQSNYGYTF
TRBJ2-2 | TRBD2 | TRBV29-1 | - | TGCAGCGCCTTGCCGGCCGGGACTAGCGGCGACAACACCGGGGAGCTGTTTTTT | CSALPAGTSGDNTGELFF
TRBJ2-2 | - | TRBV9 | - | TGTGCCAGCAGCGTAGGATGGGTTTCAGGCCTCGCCGGGGAGCTGTTTTTT | CASSVGWVSGLAGELFF
TRBJ2-7 | - | TRBV9 | - | TGTGCCAGCAGCGTAGATCCAGGGAGTTCCTACGAGCAGTACTTC | CASSVDPGSSYEQYF
TRBJ1-2 | TRBD1 | TRBV7-9 | - | TGTGCCAGCAGCATGACGGGACAGGGGGCATCTGGCTACACCTTC | CASSMTGQGASGYTF
TRBJ2-1 | TRBD1 | TRBV19 | - | TGTGCCAGTAGTTGGGGGACAGGGGGCACTTACAATGAGCAGTTCTTC | CASSWGTGGTYNEQFF
TRBJ2-1 | - | TRBV6-1 | few | TGTGCCAGCAACTATGAGCAGTTCTTC | CASNYEQFF
TRBJ2-1 | - | TRBV9 | - | TGTGCCAGCAGCGTAGCTGCCATGGACAATGAGCAGTTCTTC | CASSVAAMDNEQFF
TRBJ2-5 | TRBD2 | TRBV7-3 | - | TGTGCCAGCAGCTTAAGCCCCGGGCTAGCGGGGGGGCCTTATTTCCCGTACCAAGAGACCCAGTACTTC | CASSLSPGLAGGPYFPYQETQYF
TRBJ1-2 | - | TRBV30 | once | TGTGCCTGGAGTGAGGACGGCTATGGCTACACCTTC | CAWSEDGYGYTF
TRBJ2-7 | - | TRBV5-6 | - | TGTGCCAGCAGCTTCGGACAGTACTACGAGCAGTACTTC | CASSFGQYYEQYF
TRBJ2-7 | - | TRBV6-5 | - | TGTGCCAGCAGGGAGCCGGTATCCTACGAGCAGTACTTC | CASREPVSYEQYF
TRBJ2-7 | TRBD2 | TRBV18 | - | TGTGCCAGCTCAGCCGGGACTAGCGGGACTTGGGGCTCCTACGAGCAGTACTTC | CASSAGTSGTWGSYEQYF
TRBJ2-1 | TRBD2 | TRBV7-9 | - | TGTGCCAGCAGCTTACTGACTAGCGGGAACGATGAGCAGTTCTTC | CASSLLTSGNDEQFF
TRBJ1-1 | - | TRBV29-1 | - | TGCGGCGTTGTCCAGGCGGGCACTGAAGCTTTCTTT | CGVVQAGTEAFF
TRBJ2-4 | - | TRBV27 | - | TGTGCCAGCAGTTCGACGGGGCCTCCGTTGTGGTACTTC | CASSSTGPPLWYF
TRBJ2-7 | TRBD1 | TRBV6-1 | - | TGTGCCATCGCCGGGACAGGGTCCGACGAGCAGTACTTC | CAIAGTGSDEQYF
TRBJ1-1 | - | TRBV4-2 | - | TGTGCCAGCAGCCAAGAGATGTCTATGAACACTGAAGCTTTCTTT | CASSQEMSMNTEAFF
TRBJ1-5 | - | TRBV10-3 | - | TGTGCCATCAGTGACCTGGGTTTAGCCCAGCATTTT | CAISDLGLAQHF
TRBJ2-7 | TRBD1 | TRBV19 | once | TGTGCCAGTAGTACAGCGGGACAGGGTACCGAGCAGTACTTC | CASSTAGQGTEQYF
TRBJ2-5 | TRBD2 | TRBV7-2 | - | TGTGCCAGCAGCTTGTTAGCGGGAGGAGTGTCGGAGACCCAGTACTTC | CASSLLAGGVSETQYF
TRBJ2-7 | - | TRBV10-3 | - | TGTGCCATCAGTTTTGACAGAAACTACGAGCAGTACTTC | CAISFDRNYEQYF
TRBJ2-7 | - | TRBV5-8 | - | TGTGCCAGCAGCTTACTAGCCTACGAGCAGTACTTC | CASSLLAYEQYF
TRBJ2-7 | - | TRBV29-1 | - | TGCAGCGTTGACGGCAGGGGAGACTACGAGCAGTACTTC | CSVDGRGDYEQYF
TRBJ2-2 | TRBD2 | TRBV7-9 | - | TGTGCCAGCAGCCTAAGCAGCGGGGGGAACACCGGGGAGCTGTTTTTT | CASSLSSGGNTGELFF
TRBJ2-1 | - | TRBV30 | once | TGTGCCTGGAGTGTTGGTGGCTGGGAGCAGTTCTTC | CAWSVGGWEQFF
TRBJ2-7 | - | TRBV6-1 | - | TGTGCCAGCAGTGAAGGACGGGGGCGGATCTACGAGCAGTACTTC | CASSEGRGRIYEQYF
TRBJ1-6 | - | TRBV5-4 | - | TGTGCCACCCAAATTATGGGGGGACACTCCTATAATTCACCCCTCCACTTT | CATQIMGGHSYNSPLHF
TRBJ2-1 | TRBD2 | TRBV19 | - | TGTGCCAGTAGTATTATTGGCGGGACTAACAATGAGCAGTTCTTC | CASSIIGGTNNEQFF
TRBJ1-1 | - | TRBV4-1 | - | TGCGCCAGCAGCCAAGATTCTACCCCAATACGGAACACTGAAGCTTTCTTT | CASSQDSTPIRNTEAFF
TRBJ2-7 | TRBD2 | TRBV5-1 | - | TGCGCCAGCAGCTCGGAAGGGGCTAGCGGGAACGAGCAGTACTTC | CASSSEGASGNEQYF
TRBJ2-7 | TRBD2 | TRBV7-9 | - | TGTGCCAGCAGCTTAGGGACTAGCGGTTCGTCCTTC | CASSLGTSGSSF
TRBJ1-1 | - | TRBV5-1 | - | TGCGCCAGCAGGTCACCAGACGGGCAGACTGAAGCTTTCTTT | CASRSPDGQTEAFF
TRBJ2-5 | TRBD2 | TRBV7-9 | - | TGTGCCAGCAGCCTCGTCGCGGGGGAAGAGACCCAGTACTTC | CASSLVAGEETQYF
TRBJ2-7 | - | TRBV2 | - | TGTGCCAGCACCGTGGGTTCCTACGAGCAGTACTTC | CASTVGSYEQYF